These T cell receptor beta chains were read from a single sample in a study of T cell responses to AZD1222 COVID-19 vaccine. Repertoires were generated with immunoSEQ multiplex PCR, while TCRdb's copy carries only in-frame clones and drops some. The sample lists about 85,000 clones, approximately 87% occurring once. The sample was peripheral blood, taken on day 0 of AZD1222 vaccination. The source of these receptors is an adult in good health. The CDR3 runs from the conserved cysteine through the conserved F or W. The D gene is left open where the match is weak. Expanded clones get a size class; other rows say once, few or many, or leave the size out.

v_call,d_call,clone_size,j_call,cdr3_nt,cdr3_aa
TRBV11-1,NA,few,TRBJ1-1,TGTGCCAGCAGCCGGCATACGAACACTGAAGCTTTCTTT,CASSRHTNTEAFF
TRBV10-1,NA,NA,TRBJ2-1,TGCGCCAGCAGTGAGTCTAGCAGGGGTGCTTCCTACAATGAGCAGTTCTTC,CASSESSRGASYNEQFF
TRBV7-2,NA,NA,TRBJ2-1,TGTGCCAGCAGCTCCGCCCTAGCTTACAATGAGCAGTTCTTC,CASSSALAYNEQFF
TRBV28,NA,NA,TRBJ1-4,TGTGCCAGCAGTTTATGGAGGGGTAATGAAAAACTGTTTTTT,CASSLWRGNEKLFF
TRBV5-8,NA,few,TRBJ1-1,TGTGCCAGCAGCTTATTAACAGGGTTCGGAGCTTTCTTT,CASSLLTGFGAFF
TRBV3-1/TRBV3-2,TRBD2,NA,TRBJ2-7,TGTGCCAGCAGCCAAGGTGAGCGGGAGGTCTCGTACGAGCAGTACTTC,CASSQGEREVSYEQYF
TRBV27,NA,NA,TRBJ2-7,TGTGCCAGCAGCCCAAGGGGTGAGCAGTACTTC,CASSPRGEQYF
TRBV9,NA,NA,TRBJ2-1,TGTGCCAGCAGCCCACGGGATTCTTTCTCCTACAATGAGCAGTTCTTC,CASSPRDSFSYNEQFF
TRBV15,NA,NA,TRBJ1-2,TGTGCCACCAGCAGAGATCGAATCTATGGCTACACCTTC,CATSRDRIYGYTF
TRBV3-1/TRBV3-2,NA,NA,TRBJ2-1,TGTGCCAGCAGAACGGAGGGGTCCTACAATGAGCAGTTCTTC,CASRTEGSYNEQFF
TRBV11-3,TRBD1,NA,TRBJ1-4,TGTGCCAGCAGCGCCACAGGGGATGAAAAACTGTTTTTT,CASSATGDEKLFF
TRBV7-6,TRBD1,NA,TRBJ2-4,TGTGCCAGCAGCCCCGGGACAGGGGTAGCCAAAAACATTCAGTACTTC,CASSPGTGVAKNIQYF
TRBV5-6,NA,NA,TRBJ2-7,TGTGCCAGCAGCTTGGGGTCCTCCTACGAGCAGTACTTC,CASSLGSSYEQYF
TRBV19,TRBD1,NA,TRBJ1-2,TGTGCCAGTAGTCCCACCGGGACAGCTAACTATGGCTACACCTTC,CASSPTGTANYGYTF
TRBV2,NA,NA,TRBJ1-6,TGTGCCAGCAGGGAGCAGCAGAATTCACCCCTCCACTTT,CASREQQNSPLHF
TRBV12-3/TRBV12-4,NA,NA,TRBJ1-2,TGTGCCAGCAGTTTGGCGGGGTTTGATGGCTACACCTTC,CASSLAGFDGYTF